This record looks at one T cell receptor (beta chain) sequence and its context. The data stem from a study of blood T cell repertoires in COVID-19. Study summary: There were acute and convalescent COVID-19 samples, and they came from the United States, Italy and Spain.

Original handling: Nucleated cell counts were estimated from reference gene primer amplification. Produced via immunoSEQ multiplex PCR; TCRdb's table is partial and in-frame only. The V and J calls and clone size are taken from that table; D and trimming were inferred from the DNA. The table includes hundreds of thousands of clones, about 91% detected once. Germline assignment: CDR1 SGHTA and CDR2 FQGTGA. The CDR3 sequence is 16 residues long. J was trimmed by 7 bases and V by 4 bases; bases with no gene match: 9. The sample taken for sequencing was peripheral blood. The TCR comes from a woman aged 55 to 70 with acute or convalescent COVID-19. The rearrangement joins TRBV7-3 to TRBJ2-1; TRBD2 matches 11 bases. The CDR3 loop is CASSSTLAGGLNEQFF. CDR3 nucleotide sequence: TGTGCCAGCAGCTCCACCTTAGCGGGAGGGCTAAATGAGCAGTTCTTC.